Sequencing of this T cell receptor beta chain was carried out in a study of human T cells and chemical hapten exposure. Overall study: Sensitization used 2% DPC on approximately 2 cm by approximately 2 cm upper inner arm skin. 0.01% DPC was applied to the upper back in patch tests, which were read at 6 days.

TCRdb re-derived calls from the RACE reads in MiXCR, one entry per CDR3 protein. The top ten hold 2.5% to 3.5% of the sample, which has about 180,000 distinct CDR3 sequences, around 30% seen once. Per the germline V gene, CDR1 is SNHLY and CDR2 is FYNNEI. The CDR3 length is 12 residues. V was shortened by 6 bases and J by 7 bases, with 12 bases between the two germline ends. Time point of the sample: pre-sensitization, week 0. Described treatment: therapeutic diphenylcyclopropenone sensitization with weekly scalp DPC. The specimen comprised whole blood, sampled in connection with sensitization to the hapten diphenylcyclopropenone (DPC). The sequence was obtained from a woman in her twenties or thirties with alopecia areata. Some clones in this sample may be carry-over from other donors' samples. This rearrangement joins TRBV2 to TRBJ1-2, with D tentatively TRBD1 (6 bases). The CDR3 nucleotides read TGTGCCAGCAGGACAGGCCTGGCTGGCTACACCTTC. Its translation is CASRTGLAGYTF.